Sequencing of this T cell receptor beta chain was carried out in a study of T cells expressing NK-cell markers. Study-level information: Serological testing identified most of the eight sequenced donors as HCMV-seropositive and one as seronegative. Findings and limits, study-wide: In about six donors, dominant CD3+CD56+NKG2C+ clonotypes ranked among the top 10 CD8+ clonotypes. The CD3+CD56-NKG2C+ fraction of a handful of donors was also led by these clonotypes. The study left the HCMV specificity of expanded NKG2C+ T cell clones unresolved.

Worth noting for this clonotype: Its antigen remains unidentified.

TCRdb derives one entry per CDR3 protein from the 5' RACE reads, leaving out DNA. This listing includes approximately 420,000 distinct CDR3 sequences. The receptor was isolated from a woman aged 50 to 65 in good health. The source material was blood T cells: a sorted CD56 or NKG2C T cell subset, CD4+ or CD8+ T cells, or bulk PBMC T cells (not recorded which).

CDR3 sequence reads: CSTRTSLSEQYF. The chain couples TRBV29-1 to TRBJ2-7; TCRdb gives TRBD2 as the D gene, but with no DNA this cannot be confirmed. The CDR3 has 12 residues. In germline, CDR1 is SQVTM, CDR2 ANQGSEA.